The source of this T cell receptor (beta chain) is a study of technical replicates of blood from several donors. Clones were sequenced by immunoSEQ multiplex PCR, and TCRdb holds only the in-frame ones, with some missing. Here the sample spans roughly 81,000 clones, around 85% being singletons. This clonotype was obtained from a human donor in good health. Some clones in this sample may be carry-over from other donors' samples. The sample consisted of PBMCs.

In DNA form, the CDR3 reads TGTGCCAGTAGTGGTCGACCGGGACAAAACTACGAGCAGTACTTC. Its translation: CASSGRPGQNYEQYF. V gene TRBV19 combines with J gene TRBJ2-7; perhaps TRBD1 as D (6 bases). V gave up 5 bases and J gave up 3 bases, with 17 bases separating them. CDR3 length: 15 amino acids. Germline CDR1 is LNHDA and CDR2 is SQIVND (reference sequence).